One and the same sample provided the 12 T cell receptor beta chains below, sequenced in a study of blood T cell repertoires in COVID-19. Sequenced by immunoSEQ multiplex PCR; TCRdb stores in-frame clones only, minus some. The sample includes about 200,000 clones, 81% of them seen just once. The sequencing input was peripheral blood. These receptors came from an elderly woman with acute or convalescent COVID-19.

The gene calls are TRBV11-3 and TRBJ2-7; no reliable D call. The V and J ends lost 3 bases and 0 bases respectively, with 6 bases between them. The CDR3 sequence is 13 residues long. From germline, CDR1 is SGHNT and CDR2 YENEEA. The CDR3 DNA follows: TGTGCCAGCAGCTTTCAGGCCTCCTACGAGCAGTACTTC. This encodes CASSFQASYEQYF.

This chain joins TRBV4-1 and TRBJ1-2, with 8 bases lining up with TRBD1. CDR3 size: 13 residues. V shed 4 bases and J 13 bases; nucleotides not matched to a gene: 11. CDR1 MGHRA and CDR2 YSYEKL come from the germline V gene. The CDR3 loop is CASSLGQGAGCTF. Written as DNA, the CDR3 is TGCGCCAGCAGCCTCGGACAGGGAGCTGGATGCACCTTC.

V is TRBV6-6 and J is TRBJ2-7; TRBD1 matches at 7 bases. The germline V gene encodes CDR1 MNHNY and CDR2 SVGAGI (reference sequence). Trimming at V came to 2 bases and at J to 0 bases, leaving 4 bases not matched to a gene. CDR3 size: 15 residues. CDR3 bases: TGTGCCAGCAGTTACGAGACAGGGATCTCCTACGAGCAGTACTTC. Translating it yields CASSYETGISYEQYF.

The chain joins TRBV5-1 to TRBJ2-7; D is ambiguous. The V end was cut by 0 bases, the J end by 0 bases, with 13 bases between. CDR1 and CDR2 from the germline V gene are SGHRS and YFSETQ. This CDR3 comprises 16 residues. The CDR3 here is CASSLVYELSSYEQYF. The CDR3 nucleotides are TGCGCCAGCAGCTTGGTCTATGAACTAAGCTCCTACGAGCAGTACTTC.

The CDR3 is CASSLWGNRGDEQYF. The DNA of the CDR3 is TGTGCCAGCAGCTTATGGGGGAACCGGGGGGACGAGCAGTACTTC. The chain combines TRBV7-6 with TRBJ2-7, with 7 bases that match TRBD2. This CDR3 has 15 residues. V was pared by 2 bases and J by 5 bases, with 9 bases of the junction left unmatched. Germline V lookup: CDR1 SGHVS, CDR2 FNYEAQ.

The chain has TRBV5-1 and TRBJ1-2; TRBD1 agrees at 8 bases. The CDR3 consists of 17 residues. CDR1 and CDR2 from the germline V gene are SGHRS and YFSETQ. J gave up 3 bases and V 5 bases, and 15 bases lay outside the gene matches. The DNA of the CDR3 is TGCGCCAGCAGTCGTGGACAGGGATTAAGGTCTGACTATGGCTACACCTTC. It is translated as CASSRGQGLRSDYGYTF.

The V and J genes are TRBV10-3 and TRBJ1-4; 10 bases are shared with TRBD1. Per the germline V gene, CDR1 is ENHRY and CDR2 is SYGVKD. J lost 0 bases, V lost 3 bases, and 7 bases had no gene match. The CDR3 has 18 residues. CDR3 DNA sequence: TGTGCCATCAGTGACCGACAGGGGGCGAGCGCAACTAATGAAAAACTGTTTTTT. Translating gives CAISDRQGASATNEKLFF.

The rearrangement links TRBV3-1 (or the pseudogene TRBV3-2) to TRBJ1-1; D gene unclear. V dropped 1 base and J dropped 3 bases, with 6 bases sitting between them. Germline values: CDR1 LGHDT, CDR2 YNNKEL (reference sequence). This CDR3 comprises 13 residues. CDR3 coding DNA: TGTGCCAGCAGCCAAGTGCCGGACACTGAAGCTTTCTTT. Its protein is CASSQVPDTEAFF.

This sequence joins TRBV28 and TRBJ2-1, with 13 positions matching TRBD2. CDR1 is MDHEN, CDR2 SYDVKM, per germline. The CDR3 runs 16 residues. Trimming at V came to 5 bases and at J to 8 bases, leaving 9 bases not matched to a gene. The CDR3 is CASSPRTSGSWHEQFF. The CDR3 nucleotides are TGTGCCAGCAGTCCCCGGACTAGCGGGAGTTGGCATGAGCAGTTCTTC.

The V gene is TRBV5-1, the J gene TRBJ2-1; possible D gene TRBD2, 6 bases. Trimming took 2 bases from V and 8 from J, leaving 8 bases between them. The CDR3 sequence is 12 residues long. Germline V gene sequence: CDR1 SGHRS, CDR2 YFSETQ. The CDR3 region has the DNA TGCGCCAGCAGCTTCGGGAGTGATGAGCAGTTCTTC. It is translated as CASSFGSDEQFF.

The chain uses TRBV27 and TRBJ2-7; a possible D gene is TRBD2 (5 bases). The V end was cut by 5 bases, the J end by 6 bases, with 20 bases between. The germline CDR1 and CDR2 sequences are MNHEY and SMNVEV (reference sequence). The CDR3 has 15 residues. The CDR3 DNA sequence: TGTGCCAGCAGTCCTCCCCTTTCCCTAGCCAGCGAGCAGTACTTC. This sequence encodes CASSPPLSLASEQYF.

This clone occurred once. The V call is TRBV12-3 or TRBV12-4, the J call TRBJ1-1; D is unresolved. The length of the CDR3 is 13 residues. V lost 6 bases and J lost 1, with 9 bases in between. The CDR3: CASRSTGNTEAFF. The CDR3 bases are TGTGCCAGCAGATCGACGGGGAACACTGAAGCTTTCTTT.